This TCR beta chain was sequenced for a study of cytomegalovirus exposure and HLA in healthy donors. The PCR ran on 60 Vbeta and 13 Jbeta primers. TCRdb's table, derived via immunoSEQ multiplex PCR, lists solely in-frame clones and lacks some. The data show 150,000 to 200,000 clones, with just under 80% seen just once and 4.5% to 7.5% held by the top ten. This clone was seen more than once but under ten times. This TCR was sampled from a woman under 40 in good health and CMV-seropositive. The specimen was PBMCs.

The CDR3 DNA reads TGTGCCAGCAGCTCCGTACAGGGTTACGAGCAGTACTTC. This encodes CASSSVQGYEQYF. The chain has TRBV5-4 and TRBJ2-7; D is possibly TRBD1 (6 bases). CDR1 and CDR2 (germline): SGHNT, YYREEE (reference sequence). Trimming pared 3 bases from V and 4 bases from J, leaving 11 bases between. The CDR3 covers 13 residues.